Sequencing of this T cell receptor (beta chain) was carried out in a study of shared clonotypes between healthy human individuals. Sorted subsets were amplified in replicate PCRs using 150 to 250 ng DNA, about 30,000 T cell genomes. The assay was immunoSEQ multiplex PCR, and TCRdb's table has in-frame clones only and misses some. The sample holds 1,500,000 or so clones; approximately 98.5% are singletons and the top ten take about 0.34%. This clone was seen a single time. Its antigen remains unknown. Whole-study findings and limits: Rarefaction analysis demonstrated incomplete sorted-subset sequencing notwithstanding large depth. Generally, naive subsets came out with larger estimated richness than memory subsets.

V was pared by 5 bases and J by 0 bases, with 8 bases between. CDR1 is LNHDA, CDR2 SQIVND, per germline (reference sequence). The CDR3 is 13 amino acids. Nashville, Tennessee was home to all donors, each a Caucasian adult. The chain couples TRBV19 to TRBJ2-7, with no clear D. Sequencing input: naive CD4+ T cells sorted from blood. The sample's subset: CD45RA+ positively selected. The receptor's source is a man under 40 in good health. CDR3 residues: CASSLTPSYEQYF. The CDR3 DNA sequence: TGTGCCAGTAGTCTGACGCCCTCCTACGAGCAGTACTTC. The full variable domain, in which reference TRBV19 and TRBJ2-7 provide the parts outside the CDR3, is DGGITQSPKYLFRKEGQNVTLSCEQNLNHDAMYWYRQDPGQGLRLIYYSQIVNDFQKGDIAEGYSVSREKKESFPLTVTSAQKNPTAFYLCASSLTPSYEQYFGPGTRLTVT.